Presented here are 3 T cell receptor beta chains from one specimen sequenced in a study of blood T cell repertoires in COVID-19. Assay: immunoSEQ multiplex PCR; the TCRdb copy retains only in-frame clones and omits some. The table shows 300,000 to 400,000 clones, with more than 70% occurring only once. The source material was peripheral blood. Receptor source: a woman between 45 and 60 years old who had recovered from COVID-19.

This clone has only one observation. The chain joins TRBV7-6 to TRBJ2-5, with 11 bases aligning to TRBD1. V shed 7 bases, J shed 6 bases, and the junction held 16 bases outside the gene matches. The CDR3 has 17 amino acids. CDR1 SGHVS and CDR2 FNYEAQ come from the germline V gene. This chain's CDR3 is CASMGGVTGTGGQTQYF. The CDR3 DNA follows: TGTGCCAGCATGGGTGGCGTTACCGGGACAGGGGGACAGACCCAGTACTTC.

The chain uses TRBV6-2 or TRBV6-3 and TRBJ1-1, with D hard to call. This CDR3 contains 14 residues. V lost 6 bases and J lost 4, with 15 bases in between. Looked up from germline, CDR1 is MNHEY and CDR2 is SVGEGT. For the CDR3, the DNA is TGTGCCAGCAGCGAGCGACCTTGGATCACTGAAGCTTTCTTT. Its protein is CASSERPWITEAFF.

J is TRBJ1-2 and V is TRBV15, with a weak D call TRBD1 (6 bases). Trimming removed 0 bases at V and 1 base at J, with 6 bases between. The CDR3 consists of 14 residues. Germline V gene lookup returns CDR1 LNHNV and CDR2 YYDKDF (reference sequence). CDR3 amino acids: CATSRDRGNYGYTF. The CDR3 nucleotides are TGTGCCACCAGCAGAGACAGGGGTAACTATGGCTACACCTTC.